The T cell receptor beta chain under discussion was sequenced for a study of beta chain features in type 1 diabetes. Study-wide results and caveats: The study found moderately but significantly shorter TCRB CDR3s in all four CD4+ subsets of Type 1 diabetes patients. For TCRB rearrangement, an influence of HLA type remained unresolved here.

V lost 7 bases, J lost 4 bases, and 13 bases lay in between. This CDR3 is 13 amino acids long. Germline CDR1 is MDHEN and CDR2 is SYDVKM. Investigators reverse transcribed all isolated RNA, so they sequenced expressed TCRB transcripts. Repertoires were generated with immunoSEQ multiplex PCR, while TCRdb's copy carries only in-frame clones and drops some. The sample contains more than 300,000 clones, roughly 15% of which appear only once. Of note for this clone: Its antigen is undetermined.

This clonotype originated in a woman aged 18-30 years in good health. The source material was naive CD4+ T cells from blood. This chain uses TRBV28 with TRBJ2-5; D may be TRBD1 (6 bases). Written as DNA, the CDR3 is TGTGCCAGCACCAACAGGGTCCTAGAGACCCAGTACTTC. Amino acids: CASTNRVLETQYF. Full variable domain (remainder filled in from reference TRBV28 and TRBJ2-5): DVKVTQSSRYLVKRTGEKVFLECVQDMDHENMFWYRQDPGLGLRLIYFSYDVKMKEKGDIPEGYSVSREKKERFSLILESASTNQTSMYLCASTNRVLETQYFGPGTRLLVL.